These T cell receptor beta chains were read from a single sample in a study of T cell responses to AZD1222 COVID-19 vaccine. Some clones are missing from TCRdb's copy, which holds only in-frame ones; the method was immunoSEQ multiplex PCR. The data show more than 95,000 clones, with roughly nine tenths seen just once and 1.6% held by the top ten. Sequenced here: peripheral blood, sampled 28 days after the second AZD1222 dose. The receptors come from an adult who received the AZD1222 COVID-19 vaccine. Each CDR3 is given with its conserved first and last residue.

len: 14
v_gene: TRBV15
CDR3aa: CATSPTVENSPLHF

len: 14
v_gene: TRBV6-9
CDR3aa: CASSQPRSGEKLFF

len: 16
v_gene: TRBV28
CDR3aa: CASSLYRDSDYYEQYF

len: 13
v_gene: TRBV28
CDR3aa: CASSLTASYGYTF

len: 17
v_gene: TRBV5-6
CDR3aa: CASSRRTSGSYQETQYF

len: 13
v_gene: TRBV7-2
CDR3aa: CASSLNTNTEAFF

len: 14
v_gene: TRBV7-9
CDR3aa: CASSSRGENTEAFF

len: 16
v_gene: TRBV2
CDR3aa: CASSEALGGGRETQYF

len: 15
v_gene: TRBV9
CDR3aa: CASSFRDVETYGYTF

len: 11
v_gene: TRBV21-1
CDR3aa: CASYSGSEQFF

len: 14
v_gene: TRBV6-5
CDR3aa: CASSYGRASGKAFF

len: 17
v_gene: TRBV4-1
CDR3aa: CASSQTGASGRADTQYF

len: 15
v_gene: TRBV5-1
CDR3aa: CASSPGQGALTEAFF

len: 15
v_gene: TRBV19
CDR3aa: CASSATSGLSYEQYF

len: 15
v_gene: TRBV6-4
CDR3aa: CASSDGSGRYNEQFF

len: 17
v_gene: TRBV28
CDR3aa: CASNPPLGREEQETQYF

len: 12
v_gene: TRBV5-1
CDR3aa: CASSAVQETQYF

len: 15
v_gene: TRBV6-1
CDR3aa: CASSEETSGSNEQFF

len: 13
v_gene: TRBV5-1
CDR3aa: CASSLGQGGEQYF

len: 16
v_gene: TRBV4-1
CDR3aa: CASSLSPRDRGEKLFF

len: 14
v_gene: TRBV28
CDR3aa: CATLAGGGTGELFF

len: 13
v_gene: TRBV3-1/TRBV3-2
CDR3aa: CASRLQGIETQYF

len: 15
v_gene: TRBV13
CDR3aa: CASSLSGSSGNTIYF

len: 14
v_gene: TRBV11-3
CDR3aa: CASSPSGRYNEQFF

len: 17
v_gene: TRBV5-3
CDR3aa: CARSLKLGQVSNQPQHF

len: 13
v_gene: TRBV12-3/TRBV12-4
CDR3aa: CASVREGTDTQYF

len: 14
v_gene: TRBV5-1
CDR3aa: CASSIQPSNYGYTF

len: 17
v_gene: TRBV12-5
CDR3aa: CASGLAPTGSLYNEQFF

len: 14
v_gene: TRBV6-1
CDR3aa: CASSDRSALDGYTF

len: 12
v_gene: TRBV6-5
CDR3aa: CASRPGVLEQFF

len: 14
v_gene: TRBV24-1
CDR3aa: CATSFRGSNQPQHF

len: 17
v_gene: TRBV5-6
CDR3aa: CASSLGPPGATNEKLFF

len: 14
v_gene: TRBV7-9
CDR3aa: CASSQGIRSYEQYF

len: 16
v_gene: TRBV5-1
CDR3aa: CASSLEWLQGGTEAFF

len: 13
v_gene: TRBV27
CDR3aa: CASRGQLNSPLHF

len: 13
v_gene: TRBV9
CDR3aa: CASSVDSSYEQYF

len: 15
v_gene: TRBV25-1
CDR3aa: CASSERGGPADTQYF

len: 15
v_gene: TRBV7-9
CDR3aa: CASSPRGGASTEAFF

len: 14
v_gene: TRBV29-1
CDR3aa: CSAEDRGLSYEQYF

len: 13
v_gene: TRBV9
CDR3aa: CASSVGTEETQYF

len: 16
v_gene: TRBV6-1
CDR3aa: CASSEGVTGGDYGYTF

len: 15
v_gene: TRBV18
CDR3aa: CASGSGTGTPYEQYF

len: 16
v_gene: TRBV7-2
CDR3aa: CASSLVRFRTVNEQFF

len: 12
v_gene: TRBV19
CDR3aa: CASTQVGGELFF

len: 15
v_gene: TRBV28
CDR3aa: CASSSNGFSYNEQFF

len: 13
v_gene: TRBV6-5
CDR3aa: CASRTGSTDTQYF

len: 16
v_gene: TRBV18
CDR3aa: CASSPPAGGFQETQYF

len: 14
v_gene: TRBV15
CDR3aa: CATSRRQAQETQYF

len: 15
v_gene: TRBV19
CDR3aa: CASSARGGTRNEQFF